This T cell receptor (beta chain) emerged from a study of shared clonotypes between healthy human individuals. Negatively enriched CD4+ T cells were divided by CD45RA into naive and memory. The protocol was immunoSEQ multiplex PCR, while the TCRdb copy is restricted to in-frame clones and leaves out a portion. Among about a million clones, roughly 72% were seen once, and the ten largest hold around 1.5%. Study observations and caveats: Rarefaction revealed incomplete sorted-subset sequencing despite large depth.

Worth noting for this clone: The antigen is not known.

CDR3 length: 15 amino acids. Trimming cost V 2 bases and J 3 bases; bases outside gene matches: 7. Germline CDR1 GTSNPN, CDR2 SVGIG (reference sequence). The chain couples TRBV30 to TRBJ1-3, with 7 bases matching TRBD1. The clonotype comes from a man between 18 and 29 years old in good health. The sequencing sample was made of memory CD4+ T cells sorted from blood. Sample subset: CD45RA-negative fraction. CDR3 residues: CAWSRDSVLGNTIYF. The DNA for the CDR3 is TGTGCCTGGAGTCGGGACAGTGTACTTGGAAACACCATATATTTT.